This T cell receptor (beta chain) appears in the sequencing data of a study of cytomegalovirus exposure and HLA in healthy donors. Overall study: Unique TCR beta sequences numbering about 100 million came from about 179 million T cells in an earlier analysis. Study-wide points: The productive fraction for most TCR beta V segments was about 87% or about 30% in an earlier analysis.

The CDR3 is 14 residues long. V lost 3 bases to trimming and J lost 0 bases, with 7 bases between them. Germline V gene data show CDR1 as MRHNA and CDR2 as SNTAGT. The primer mix had 60 Vbeta and 13 Jbeta primers. As handled by the study authors: An analysis performed later counted 72 million or so unique TCR beta chains (roughly 11 million of them shared). Sequenced by immunoSEQ multiplex PCR; TCRdb stores in-frame clones only, minus some. D and trimming come from the DNA, and the V and J calls and clone size come from that table. Of fewer than 200,000 clones in the sample, approximately 86% were seen once. As regards this clone: The antigen is unknown.

The sample consisted of PBMCs. This rearrangement joins TRBV6-4 to TRBJ2-3; the D gene is possibly TRBD1 (5 bases). The source is a male donor in good health and CMV-seronegative. Here the CDR3 DNA reads TGTGCCAGCAGTGATCAGGGCAGCACAGATACGCAGTATTTT. Translation: CASSDQGSTDTQYF.